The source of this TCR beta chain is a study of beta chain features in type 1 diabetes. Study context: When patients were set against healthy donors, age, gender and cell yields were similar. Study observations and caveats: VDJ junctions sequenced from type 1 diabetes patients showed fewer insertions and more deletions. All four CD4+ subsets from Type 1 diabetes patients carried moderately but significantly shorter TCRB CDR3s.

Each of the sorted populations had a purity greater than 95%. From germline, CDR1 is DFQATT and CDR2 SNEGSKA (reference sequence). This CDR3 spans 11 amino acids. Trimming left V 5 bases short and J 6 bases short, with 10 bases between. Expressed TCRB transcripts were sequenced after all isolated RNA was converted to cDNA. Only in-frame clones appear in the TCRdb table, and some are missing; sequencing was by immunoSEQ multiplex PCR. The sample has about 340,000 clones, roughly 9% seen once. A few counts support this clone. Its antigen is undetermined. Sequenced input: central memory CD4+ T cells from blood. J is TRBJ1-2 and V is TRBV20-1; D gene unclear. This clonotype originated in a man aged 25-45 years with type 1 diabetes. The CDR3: CSAEGSHGYTF. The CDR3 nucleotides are TGCAGTGCTGAGGGCTCCCATGGCTACACCTTC.